These 5 T cell receptor beta chains originate from one sample sequenced in a study of blood T cell repertoires in COVID-19 (dated by TCRdb to about 2020). Library method: the immunoSEQ multiplex PCR assay. Imported from immuneACCESS, the table was reduced by TCRdb to in-frame sequences with V and J called. These copies leave out some clones; in studies compared against another copy, an unresolved V gene accounts for under half, and the cause of the remainder is not known. The sample table records around 100,000 clones; around nine tenths of these occur just once. The top ten clonotypes cover 3.5% to 5.5% of the sample. Sequenced input: peripheral blood. These receptors all stem from a man aged 35 to 55 with acute or convalescent COVID-19.

This chain uses TRBV7-9 with TRBJ2-7; 11 bases are a match to TRBD2. V lost 3 bases and J lost 3; bases outside the gene matches: 1. The CDR3 covers 14 residues. Germline CDR1 and CDR2: SEHNR and FQNEAQ (reference sequence). DNA of the CDR3: TGTGCCAGCAGCTTTGGGACTAGCGGCTACGAGCAGTACTTC. Amino acid sequence: CASSFGTSGYEQYF.

V is TRBV7-2 and J is TRBJ1-3, with D possibly being TRBD1 (6 bases). Trimming took 2 bases from V and 0 from J, leaving 17 bases between them. The CDR3 has 18 amino acids. CDR1 SGHTA and CDR2 FQGNSA come from the germline V gene. CDR3: CASSLYTGTLSSGNTIYF. The CDR3 nucleotides read TGTGCCAGCAGCTTATACACCGGGACACTGAGCTCTGGAAACACCATATATTTT.

V and J are TRBV24-1 and TRBJ2-7, with D perhaps TRBD1 (6 bases). The V gene's germline CDR1 is KGHDR and CDR2 SFDVKD. Trimming took off 2 bases at V and 5 bases at J, with 9 bases between the two ends. The CDR3 loop spans 13 amino acids. CDR3: CATSDSWTDEQYF. CDR3 sequence (DNA): TGTGCCACCAGTGATTCGTGGACAGACGAGCAGTACTTC.

As DNA, the CDR3 is TGTGCCAGCTCACCCAATCAGGCTGTTATGAACACTGAAGCTTTCTTT. As protein: CASSPNQAVMNTEAFF. The V and J genes are TRBV18 and TRBJ1-1; D is uncertain. Trimming stripped 3 bases from V and 0 bases from J, with 14 bases between. Germline CDR1 KGHSH, CDR2 LQKENI. The CDR3 has 16 amino acids.

This chain links TRBV10-3 with TRBJ1-5; 8 nucleotides align to TRBD1. Germline assignment: CDR1 ENHRY and CDR2 SYGVKD. This CDR3 is built from 13 residues. The V segment lost 6 bases and the J segment 4 bases; nucleotides outside the gene matches: 2. The CDR3 coding sequence is TGTGCCATCAGGGACAGGGAGAATCAGCCCCAGCATTTT. Translation: CAIRDRENQPQHF.